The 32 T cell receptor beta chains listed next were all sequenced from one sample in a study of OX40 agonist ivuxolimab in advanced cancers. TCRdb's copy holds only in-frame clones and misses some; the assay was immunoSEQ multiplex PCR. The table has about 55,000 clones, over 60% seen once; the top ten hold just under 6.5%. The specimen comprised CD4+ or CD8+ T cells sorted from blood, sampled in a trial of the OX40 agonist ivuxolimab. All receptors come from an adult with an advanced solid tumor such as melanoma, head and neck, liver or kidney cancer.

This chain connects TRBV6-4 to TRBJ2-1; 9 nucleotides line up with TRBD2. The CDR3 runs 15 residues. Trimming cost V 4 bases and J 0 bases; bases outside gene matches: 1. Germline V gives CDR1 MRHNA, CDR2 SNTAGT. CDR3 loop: CASSVSGSSYNEQFF. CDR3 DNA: TGTGCCAGCAGTGTTAGCGGGAGCTCCTACAATGAGCAGTTCTTC.

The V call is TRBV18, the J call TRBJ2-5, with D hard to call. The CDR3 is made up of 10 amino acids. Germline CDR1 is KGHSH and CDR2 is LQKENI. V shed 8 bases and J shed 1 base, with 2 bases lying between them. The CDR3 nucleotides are TGTGCCAGCGCCCAAGAGACCCAGTACTTC. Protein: CASAQETQYF.

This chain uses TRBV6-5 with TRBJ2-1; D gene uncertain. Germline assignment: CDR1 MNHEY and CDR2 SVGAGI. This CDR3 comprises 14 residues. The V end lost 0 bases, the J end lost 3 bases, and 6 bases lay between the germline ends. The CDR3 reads CASSYSRLYNEQFF. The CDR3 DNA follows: TGTGCCAGCAGTTACTCGCGCCTCTACAATGAGCAGTTCTTC.

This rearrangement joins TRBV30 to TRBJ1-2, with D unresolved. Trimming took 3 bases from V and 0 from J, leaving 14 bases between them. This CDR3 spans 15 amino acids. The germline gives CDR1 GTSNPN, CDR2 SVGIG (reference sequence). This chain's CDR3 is CAWSLRRLPNYGYTF. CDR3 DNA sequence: TGTGCCTGGAGCCTACGACGGCTACCTAACTATGGCTACACCTTC.

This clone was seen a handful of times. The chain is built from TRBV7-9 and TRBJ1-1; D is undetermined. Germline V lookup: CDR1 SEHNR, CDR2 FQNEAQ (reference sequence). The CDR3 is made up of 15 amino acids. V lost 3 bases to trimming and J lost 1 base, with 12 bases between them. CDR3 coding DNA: TGTGCCAGCAGCTTTGGAGGGTTTGGGAACACTGAAGCTTTCTTT. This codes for CASSFGGFGNTEAFF.

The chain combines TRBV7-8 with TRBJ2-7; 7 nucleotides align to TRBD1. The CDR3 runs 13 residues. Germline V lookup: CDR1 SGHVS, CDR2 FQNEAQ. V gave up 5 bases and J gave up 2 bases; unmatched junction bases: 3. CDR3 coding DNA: TGTGCCAGCAGCCGTGGGACAGCCTACGAGCAGTACTTC. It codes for CASSRGTAYEQYF.

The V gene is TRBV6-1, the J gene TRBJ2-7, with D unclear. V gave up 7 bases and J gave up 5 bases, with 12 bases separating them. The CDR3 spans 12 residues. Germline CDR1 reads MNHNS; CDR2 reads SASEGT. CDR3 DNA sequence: TGTGCCAGCAAAAACCGGGTCAACGAGCAGTACTTC. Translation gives CASKNRVNEQYF.

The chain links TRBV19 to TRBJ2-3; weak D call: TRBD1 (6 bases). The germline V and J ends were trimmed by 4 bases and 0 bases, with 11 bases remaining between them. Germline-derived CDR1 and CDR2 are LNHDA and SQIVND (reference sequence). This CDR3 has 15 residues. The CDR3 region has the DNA TGTGCCAGTAGTACTTGGACAGACAGCACAGATACGCAGTATTTT. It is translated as CASSTWTDSTDTQYF.

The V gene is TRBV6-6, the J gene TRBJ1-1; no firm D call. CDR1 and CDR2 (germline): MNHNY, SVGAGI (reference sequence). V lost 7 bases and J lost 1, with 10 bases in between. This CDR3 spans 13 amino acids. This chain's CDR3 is CASTQRPNTEAFF. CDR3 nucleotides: TGTGCCAGCACACAGCGGCCGAACACTGAAGCTTTCTTT.

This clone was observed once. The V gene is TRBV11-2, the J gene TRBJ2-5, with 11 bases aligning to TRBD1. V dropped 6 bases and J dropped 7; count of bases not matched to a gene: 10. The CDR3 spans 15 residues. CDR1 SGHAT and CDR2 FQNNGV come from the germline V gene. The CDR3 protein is CASRQFGTGGRTQYF. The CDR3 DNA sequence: TGTGCCAGCAGACAATTCGGGACAGGGGGTAGGACCCAGTACTTC.

CDR3 sequence: CASSFGVNSYNEQFF. CDR3 DNA sequence: TGTGCCAGCAGCTTCGGAGTGAACTCCTACAATGAGCAGTTCTTC. The chain recombines TRBV7-6 with TRBJ2-1; D call uncertain. V gave up 3 bases and J gave up 0 bases, with 9 bases separating them. CDR3 size: 15 residues. Per the germline V gene, CDR1 is SGHVS and CDR2 is FNYEAQ. The complete variable domain, with remaining parts taken from reference TRBV7-6 and TRBJ2-1, reads GAGVSQSPRYKVTKRGQDVALRCDPISGHVSLYWYRQALGQGPEFLTYFNYEAQQDKSGLPNDRFSAERPEGSISTLTIQRTEQRDSAMYRCASSFGVNSYNEQFFGPGTRLTVL.

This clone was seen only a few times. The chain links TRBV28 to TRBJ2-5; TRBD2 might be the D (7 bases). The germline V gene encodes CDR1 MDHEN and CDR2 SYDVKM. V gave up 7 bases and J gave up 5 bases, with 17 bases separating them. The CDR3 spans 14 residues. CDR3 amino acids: CASTEVRGGETQYF. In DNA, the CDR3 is TGTGCCAGCACCGAAGTTAGGGGGGGGGAGACCCAGTACTTC.

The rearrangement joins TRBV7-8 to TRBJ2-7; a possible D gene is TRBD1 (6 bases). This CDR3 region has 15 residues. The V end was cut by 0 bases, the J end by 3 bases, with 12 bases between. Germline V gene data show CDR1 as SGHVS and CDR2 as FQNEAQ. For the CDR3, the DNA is TGTGCCAGCAGCTTAGCGAAGGGGGACGTCTACGAGCAGTACTTC. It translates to CASSLAKGDVYEQYF.

CDR3 sequence: CASSGEGEAFF. CDR3 sequence (DNA): TGTGCCAGCAGTGGGGAGGGGGAAGCTTTCTTT. The chain is built from TRBV2 and TRBJ1-1, with D possibly TRBD1 on 5 matching bases. The CDR3 loop spans 11 amino acids. V was pared by 4 bases and J by 8 bases, with 8 bases between. CDR1 is SNHLY, CDR2 FYNNEI, per germline.

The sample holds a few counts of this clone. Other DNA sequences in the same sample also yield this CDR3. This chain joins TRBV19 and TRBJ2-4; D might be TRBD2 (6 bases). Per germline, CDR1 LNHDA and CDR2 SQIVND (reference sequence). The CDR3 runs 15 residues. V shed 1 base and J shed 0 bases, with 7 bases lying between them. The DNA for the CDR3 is TGTGCCAGTAGTATAGCGGGACTAGCCAAAAACATTCAGTACTTC. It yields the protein CASSIAGLAKNIQYF.

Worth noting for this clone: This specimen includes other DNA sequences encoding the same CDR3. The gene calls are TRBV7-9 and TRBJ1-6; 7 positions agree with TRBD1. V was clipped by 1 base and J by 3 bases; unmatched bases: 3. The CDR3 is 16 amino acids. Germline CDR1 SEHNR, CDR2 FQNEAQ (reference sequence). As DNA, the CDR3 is TGTGCCAGCAGCTTAGGACAGGGCTTCTATAATTCACCCCTCCACTTT. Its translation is CASSLGQGFYNSPLHF.

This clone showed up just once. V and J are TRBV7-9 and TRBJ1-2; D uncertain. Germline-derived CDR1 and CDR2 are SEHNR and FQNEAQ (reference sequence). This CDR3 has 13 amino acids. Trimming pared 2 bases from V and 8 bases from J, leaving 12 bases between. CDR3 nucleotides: TGTGCCAGCAGCTTAAGGGAACAAGGAGGCTACACCTTC. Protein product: CASSLREQGGYTF.

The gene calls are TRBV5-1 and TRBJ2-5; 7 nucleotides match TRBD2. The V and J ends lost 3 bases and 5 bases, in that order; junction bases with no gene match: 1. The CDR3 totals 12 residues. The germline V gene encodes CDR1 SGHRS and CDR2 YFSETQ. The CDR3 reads CASSSGGETQYF. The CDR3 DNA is TGCGCCAGCAGCTCGGGGGGTGAGACCCAGTACTTC. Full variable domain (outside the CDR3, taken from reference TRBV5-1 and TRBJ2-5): KAGVTQTPRYLIKTRGQQVTLSCSPISGHRSVSWYQQTPGQGLQFLFEYFSETQRNKGNFPGRFSGRQFSNSRSEMNVSTLELGDSALYLCASSSGGETQYFGPGTRLLVL.

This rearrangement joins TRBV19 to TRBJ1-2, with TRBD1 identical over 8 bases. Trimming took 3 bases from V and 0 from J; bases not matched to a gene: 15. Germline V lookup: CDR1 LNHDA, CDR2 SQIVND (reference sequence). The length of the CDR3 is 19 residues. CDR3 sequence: CASSISRGQVALANYGYTF. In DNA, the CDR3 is TGTGCCAGTAGTATCTCGCGGGGACAGGTTGCCCTCGCTAACTATGGCTACACCTTC.

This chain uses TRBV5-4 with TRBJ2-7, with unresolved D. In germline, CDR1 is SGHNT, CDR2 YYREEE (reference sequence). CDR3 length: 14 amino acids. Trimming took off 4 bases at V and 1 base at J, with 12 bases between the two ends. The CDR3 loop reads CASSPKTGSYEQYF. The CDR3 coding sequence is TGTGCCAGCAGCCCTAAGACGGGTTCCTACGAGCAGTACTTC.

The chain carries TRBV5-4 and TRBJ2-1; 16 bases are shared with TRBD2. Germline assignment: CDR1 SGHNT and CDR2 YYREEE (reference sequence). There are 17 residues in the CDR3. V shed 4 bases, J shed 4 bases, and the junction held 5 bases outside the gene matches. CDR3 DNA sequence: TGTGCCAGCAGCCCGGGACTAGCGGGAGGGAAATACAATGAGCAGTTCTTC. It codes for CASSPGLAGGKYNEQFF.

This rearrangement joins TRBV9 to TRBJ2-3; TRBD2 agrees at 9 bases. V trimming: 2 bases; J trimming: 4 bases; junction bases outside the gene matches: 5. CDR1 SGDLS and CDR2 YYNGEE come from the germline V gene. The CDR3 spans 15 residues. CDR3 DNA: TGTGCCAGCAGCGTTAGCGGGGGAGGCGCAGATACGCAGTATTTT. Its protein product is CASSVSGGGADTQYF.

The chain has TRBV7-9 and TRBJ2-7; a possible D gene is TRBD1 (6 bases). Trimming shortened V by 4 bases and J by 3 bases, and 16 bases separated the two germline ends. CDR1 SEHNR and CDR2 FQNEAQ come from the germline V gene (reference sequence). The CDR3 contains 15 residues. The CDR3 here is CASSSRTDLLYEQYF. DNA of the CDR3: TGTGCCAGCAGCTCCCGGACAGACTTACTCTACGAGCAGTACTTC.

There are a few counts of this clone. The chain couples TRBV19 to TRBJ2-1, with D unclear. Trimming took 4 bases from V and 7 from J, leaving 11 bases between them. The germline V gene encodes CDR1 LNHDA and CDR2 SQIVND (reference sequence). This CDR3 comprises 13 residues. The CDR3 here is CASSKVLWNEQFF. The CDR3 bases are TGTGCCAGTAGTAAGGTCCTTTGGAATGAGCAGTTCTTC.

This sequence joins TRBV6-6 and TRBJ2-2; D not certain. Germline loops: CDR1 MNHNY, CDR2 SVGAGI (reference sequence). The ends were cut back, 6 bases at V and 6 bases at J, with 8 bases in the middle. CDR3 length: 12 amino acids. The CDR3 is CASSGPAGELFF. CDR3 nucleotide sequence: TGTGCCAGCAGCGGGCCCGCCGGGGAGCTGTTTTTT.

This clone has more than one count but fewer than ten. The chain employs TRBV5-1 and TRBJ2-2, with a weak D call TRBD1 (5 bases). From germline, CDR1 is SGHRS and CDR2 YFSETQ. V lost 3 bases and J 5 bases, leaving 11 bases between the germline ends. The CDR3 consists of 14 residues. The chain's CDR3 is CASSSLPGTGELFF. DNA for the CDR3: TGCGCCAGCAGCTCATTACCAGGGACCGGGGAGCTGTTTTTT.

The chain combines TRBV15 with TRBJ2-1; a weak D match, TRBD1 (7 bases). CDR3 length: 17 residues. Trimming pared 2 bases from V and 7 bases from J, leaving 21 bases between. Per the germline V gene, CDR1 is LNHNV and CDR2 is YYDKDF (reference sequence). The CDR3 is CATSRYSGGGLDNEQFF. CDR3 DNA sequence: TGTGCCACCAGCAGATATAGCGGAGGGGGCTTAGATAATGAGCAGTTCTTC.

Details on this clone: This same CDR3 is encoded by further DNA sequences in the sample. The CDR3 nucleotides are TGCGCCAGCAGCTTGGAGGGACAGGATTACAATGAGCAGTTCTTC. Amino acids: CASSLEGQDYNEQFF. This chain links TRBV5-1 with TRBJ2-1; TRBD1 agrees at 8 bases. Trimming at V came to 0 bases and at J to 4 bases, leaving 3 bases not matched to a gene. CDR3 length equals 15 residues. The germline V gene has CDR1 SGHRS and CDR2 YFSETQ.

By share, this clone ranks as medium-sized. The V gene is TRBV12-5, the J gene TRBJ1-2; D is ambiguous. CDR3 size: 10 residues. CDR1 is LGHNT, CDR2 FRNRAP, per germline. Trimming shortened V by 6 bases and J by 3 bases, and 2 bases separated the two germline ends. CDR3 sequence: CASGDYGYTF. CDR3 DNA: TGTGCTAGTGGGGACTATGGCTACACCTTC.

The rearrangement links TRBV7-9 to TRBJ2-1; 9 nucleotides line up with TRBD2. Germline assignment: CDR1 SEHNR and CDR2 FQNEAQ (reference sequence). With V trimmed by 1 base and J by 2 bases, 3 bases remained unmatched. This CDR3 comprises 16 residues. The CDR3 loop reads CASSLELAGTYNEQFF. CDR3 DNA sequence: TGTGCCAGCAGCTTAGAGCTAGCGGGAACCTACAATGAGCAGTTCTTC.

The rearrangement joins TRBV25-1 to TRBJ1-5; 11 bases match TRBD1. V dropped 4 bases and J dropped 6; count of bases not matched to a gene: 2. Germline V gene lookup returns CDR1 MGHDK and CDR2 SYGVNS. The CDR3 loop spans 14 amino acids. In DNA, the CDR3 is TGTGCCAGCAGTGTGGACAGGGGGCTTCAGCCCCAGCATTTT. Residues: CASSVDRGLQPQHF.

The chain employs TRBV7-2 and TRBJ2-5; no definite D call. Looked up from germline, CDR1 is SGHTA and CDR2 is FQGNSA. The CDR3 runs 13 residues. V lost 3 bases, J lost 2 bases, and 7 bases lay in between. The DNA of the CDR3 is TGTGCCAGCAGCTTCTCTAGTCAAGAGACCCAGTACTTC. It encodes CASSFSSQETQYF. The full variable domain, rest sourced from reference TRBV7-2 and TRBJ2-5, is GAGVSQSPSNKVTEKGKDVELRCDPISGHTALYWYRQSLGQGLEFLIYFQGNSAPDKSGLPSDRFSAERTGGSVSTLTIQRTQQEDSAVYLCASSFSSQETQYFGPGTRLLVL.